These 19 T cell receptor beta chains came from one sample sequenced in a study of cytomegalovirus exposure and HLA in healthy donors. Amplification used 60 Vbeta primers and 13 Jbeta primers. Produced via immunoSEQ multiplex PCR; TCRdb's table is partial and in-frame only. The profile shows fewer than 60,000 clones, 55% to 80% of them singletons. The sequencing input was PBMCs. Receptor source: a woman aged 50 to 60 in good health and CMV-seropositive.

The rearrangement joins TRBV27 to TRBJ2-3; D gene uncertain. The CDR3 runs 15 residues. Trimming removed 0 bases at V and 7 bases at J, with 14 bases between. From germline, CDR1 is MNHEY and CDR2 SMNVEV (reference sequence). This CDR3 reads CASSLSIGFSYTQYF. The CDR3 coding sequence is TGTGCCAGCAGTTTATCGATCGGGTTTTCCTATACGCAGTATTTT.

The chain carries TRBV4-2 and TRBJ2-5, with 8 bases lining up with TRBD2. Germline trimming cut 4 bases from V and 1 base from J; bases unmatched to any gene: 8. The CDR3 runs 16 residues. CDR1 and CDR2 (germline): LGHNA, YNFKEQ. CDR3 residues: CASSRASGPSQETQYF. The DNA for the CDR3 is TGTGCCAGCAGCCGAGCTAGCGGGCCCAGCCAAGAGACCCAGTACTTC.

The chain uses TRBV9 and TRBJ2-1; D is perhaps TRBD2 (6 bases). V was pared by 0 bases and J by 9 bases, with 22 bases between. CDR1 and CDR2 (germline): SGDLS, YYNGEE. The CDR3 runs to 17 residues. CDR3 sequence (DNA): TGTGCCAGCAGCGTAGATCAAACGAGGAGGGTTCAGGGTGAGCAGTTCTTC. It translates to CASSVDQTRRVQGEQFF.

The chain recombines TRBV28 with TRBJ1-1; D call uncertain. Germline values: CDR1 MDHEN, CDR2 SYDVKM. V was pared by 8 bases and J by 0 bases, with 10 bases between. CDR3 size: 13 residues. This chain's CDR3 is CASRGQLNTEAFF. The CDR3 region has the DNA TGTGCCAGCCGTGGGCAGTTGAACACTGAAGCTTTCTTT.

In DNA form, the CDR3 reads TGTGCCAGCAGTAACAGGGGTACTAGCACAGATACGCAGTATTTT. Encoded protein: CASSNRGTSTDTQYF. This rearrangement joins TRBV6-5 to TRBJ2-3, with 7 bases lining up with TRBD1. The CDR3 sequence is 15 residues long. CDR1 is MNHEY and CDR2 is SVGAGI in the germline V gene. The trim removed 5 bases at V and 0 bases at J, leaving 5 bases unmatched.

The chain is built from TRBV4-2 and TRBJ2-2; D possibly corresponds to TRBD1 (5 bases). The CDR3 is 15 amino acids. V was clipped by 5 bases and J by 3 bases, with 13 bases between them. Germline V gene lookup returns CDR1 LGHNA and CDR2 YNFKEQ. This chain's CDR3 is CASSNFREYTGELFF. Written as DNA, the CDR3 is TGTGCCAGCAGCAATTTCAGGGAATACACCGGGGAGCTGTTTTTT.

The chain employs TRBV6-5 and TRBJ2-1; D perhaps matches TRBD2 (6 bases). Trimming took off 6 bases at V and 15 bases at J, with 21 bases between the two ends. CDR1 is MNHEY, CDR2 SVGAGI, per germline. There are 13 residues in the CDR3. The CDR3 DNA follows: TGTGCCAGCAGCCAAGGACTATCTGGGCTCATGTTCTTC. Translated, it gives CASSQGLSGLMFF.

DNA for the CDR3: TGTGCCAGCAGTCCCGGGACAGGGGGCTTTGTGGACTATGGCTACACCTTC. Translation: CASSPGTGGFVDYGYTF. The chain uses TRBV2 and TRBJ1-2; TRBD1 matches at 12 bases. Per the germline V gene, CDR1 is SNHLY and CDR2 is FYNNEI. Trimming cost V 5 bases and J 3 bases; bases outside gene matches: 10. The CDR3 is 17 amino acids. The entire variable domain, with the rest obtained from reference TRBV2 and TRBJ1-2, is as follows: EPEVTQTPSHQVTQMGQEVILRCVPISNHLYFYWYRQILGQKVEFLVSFYNNEISEKSEIFDDQFSVERPDGSNFTLKIRSTKLEDSAMYFCASSPGTGGFVDYGYTFGSGTRLTVV.

V is TRBV9 and J is TRBJ2-7, with D possibly being TRBD2 (7 bases). The CDR3 contains 14 residues. Trimming shortened V by 4 bases and J by 5 bases, and 16 bases separated the two germline ends. Germline CDR1 SGDLS, CDR2 YYNGEE. CDR3 DNA: TGTGCCAGCAGCCGACGGGGGGAGGGGGACGAGCAGTACTTC. It codes for CASSRRGEGDEQYF.

V gene TRBV14 combines with J gene TRBJ2-7; the match to TRBD1 covers 9 bases. The CDR3 contains 13 residues. Per the germline V gene, CDR1 is SGHDN and CDR2 is FVKESK. V was clipped by 3 bases and J by 5 bases; unmatched bases: 2. In DNA, the CDR3 is TGTGCCAGCAGCCACTGGACAGGGGACGAGCAGTACTTC. Protein: CASSHWTGDEQYF.

V usage is TRBV5-4 and J usage is TRBJ1-3, with D possibly being TRBD1 (6 bases). CDR3 length: 15 amino acids. Germline lookup yields CDR1 SGHNT and CDR2 YYREEE (reference sequence). V was pared by 6 bases and J by 0 bases, with 13 bases between. DNA of the CDR3: TGTGCCAGCACCATAGACAGGAGCTCTGGAAACACCATATATTTT. It codes for CASTIDRSSGNTIYF.

This chain joins TRBV28 and TRBJ1-3; D is possibly TRBD1 (6 bases). Germline CDR1 MDHEN, CDR2 SYDVKM. V was trimmed by 7 bases and J by 4 bases, leaving 17 bases between them. There are 15 residues in the CDR3. The CDR3 DNA follows: TGTGCCAGCACCCCTGGGGGGGCCGGCGGAAACACCATATATTTT. It translates to CASTPGGAGGNTIYF.

The rearrangement joins TRBV7-9 to TRBJ1-1, with D possibly TRBD1 on 6 matching bases. The V gene's germline CDR1 is SEHNR and CDR2 FQNEAQ (reference sequence). V was cut by 3 bases and J by 5 bases, with 16 bases left in between. The length of the CDR3 is 15 residues. The CDR3 nucleotides are TGTGCCAGCAGCTTTGGGGGAGGGGGGGGAACTGAAGCTTTCTTT. This gives the protein CASSFGGGGGTEAFF.

The chain uses TRBV6-6 and TRBJ2-5, with D possibly TRBD2 on 6 matching bases. The CDR3 extends over 12 amino acids. CDR1 MNHNY and CDR2 SVGAGI come from the germline V gene (reference sequence). V lost 11 bases to trimming and J lost 4 bases, with 14 bases between them. This chain's CDR3 is CASGVAGETQYF. The CDR3 DNA reads TGTGCCTCGGGGGTGGCGGGAGAGACCCAGTACTTC.

This clone occurred a few times. The chain combines TRBV6-1 with TRBJ2-7, with a weak D call TRBD2 (7 bases). From germline, CDR1 is MNHNS and CDR2 SASEGT. The CDR3 is 15 amino acids. The germline V and J ends were trimmed by 1 base and 3 bases, with 13 bases remaining between them. The CDR3 sequence is CASSEEGGASYEQYF. In nucleotides, the CDR3 is TGTGCCAGCAGTGAAGAGGGGGGGGCTAGCTACGAGCAGTACTTC.

This clone has just a few counts. The chain couples TRBV19 to TRBJ2-3; TRBD2 might be the D (6 bases). The germline V and J ends were trimmed by 5 bases and 10 bases, with 13 bases remaining between them. The CDR3 spans 12 residues. Germline V gene lookup returns CDR1 LNHDA and CDR2 SQIVND (reference sequence). For the CDR3, the DNA is TGTGCCAGTAGTGAGGGAGGAGTTCCGCAGTATTTT. It yields the protein CASSEGGVPQYF.

The chain uses TRBV27 and TRBJ1-1; TRBD1 agrees at 8 bases. This CDR3 region has 15 residues. Trimming took 2 bases from V and 7 from J; bases not matched to a gene: 9. Germline CDR1 is MNHEY and CDR2 is SMNVEV (reference sequence). CDR3 in amino acids: CASSLRSGGEGEAFF. For the CDR3, the DNA is TGTGCCAGCAGTTTACGATCAGGGGGCGAAGGTGAAGCTTTCTTT.

CDR3 sequence (DNA): TGTGCCAGCAGCATCAAGGGCGGGGGTCGCGAGCAGTACTTC. Encoded protein: CASSIKGGGREQYF. The V call is TRBV5-5, the J call TRBJ2-7, with 7 nucleotides matching TRBD2. The CDR3 is 14 residues long. Germline V CDR1 and CDR2: SGHKS, YYEKEE (reference sequence). V was pared by 4 bases and J by 6 bases, with 10 bases of the junction left unmatched.

The CDR3 reads CASSPEGRGYGYTF. The DNA for the CDR3 is TGTGCCAGCTCACCAGAGGGTCGAGGGTATGGCTACACCTTC. The chain employs TRBV18 and TRBJ1-2; no clear D gene. CDR1 is KGHSH and CDR2 is LQKENI in the germline V gene. The V gene lost 2 bases and the J gene lost 5 bases, with 12 bases spanning the gap. CDR3 length: 14 amino acids.